The rows below give T cell receptor beta chains drawn from one sample of a study of T and B cells in COVID-19 patients. From the multiplex PCR reads, TCRdb called clonotypes with MiXCR, one entry per CDR3 protein. The sample has 18,000 or so distinct CDR3 sequences; approximately 37% are singletons. The sequenced material came from blood. The receptors stem from a human donor with active COVID-19. CDR3s include the opening cysteine and the closing phenylalanine or tryptophan. Each record gives: J gene, clone size, D gene, V gene, CDR3 DNA, CDR3 protein. The D gene is left open where the match is weak. Only some rows state a clone size, as once, few, many or a class for expanded clones.

J gene: TRBJ2-3; clone size: NA; D gene: NA; V gene: TRBV7-2; CDR3 DNA: TGTGCCAGCAGCATCACAGATACGCAGTATTTT; CDR3 protein: CASSITDTQYF
J gene: TRBJ2-2; clone size: few; D gene: TRBD2; V gene: TRBV4-2; CDR3 DNA: TGTGCCAGCACCAAGGGGACTACGAACACCGGGGAGCTGTTTTTT; CDR3 protein: CASTKGTTNTGELFF
J gene: TRBJ1-4; clone size: NA; D gene: NA; V gene: TRBV6-6; CDR3 DNA: TGTGCCAGCAGTTACCCCAAGGGAGAAAAACTGTTTTTT; CDR3 protein: CASSYPKGEKLFF
J gene: TRBJ2-1; clone size: few; D gene: NA; V gene: TRBV6-2/TRBV6-3; CDR3 DNA: TGTGCCAGCAGGGTTCGGGGTTACAATGAGCAGTTCTTC; CDR3 protein: CASRVRGYNEQFF
J gene: TRBJ1-4; clone size: few; D gene: NA; V gene: TRBV20-1; CDR3 DNA: TGCAGTGCTAGAGAGGGGGAACTGTTTTTT; CDR3 protein: CSAREGELFF
J gene: TRBJ2-1; clone size: NA; D gene: NA; V gene: TRBV5-4; CDR3 DNA: TGTGCCAGCAGCTCCCCTTCCACCACCTCCTACAATGAGCAGTTCTTC; CDR3 protein: CASSSPSTTSYNEQFF
J gene: TRBJ2-5; clone size: few; D gene: TRBD2; V gene: TRBV4-3; CDR3 DNA: TGCGCCAGCAGCCAAGAAGGCGGGGGGGCCAGGGAGACCCAGTACTTC; CDR3 protein: CASSQEGGGARETQYF
J gene: TRBJ2-1; clone size: once; D gene: NA; V gene: TRBV7-9; CDR3 DNA: TGTGCCAGCAGCCCCCTTCCCTTGGATAACTACAATGAGCAGTTCTTC; CDR3 protein: CASSPLPLDNYNEQFF
J gene: TRBJ2-2; clone size: NA; D gene: NA; V gene: TRBV7-6; CDR3 DNA: TGTGCCAGCAGCTTAGGGCCCGCCAGACCCCACACCGGGGAGCTGTTTTTT; CDR3 protein: CASSLGPARPHTGELFF
J gene: TRBJ2-7; clone size: few; D gene: NA; V gene: TRBV25-1; CDR3 DNA: TGTGCCAGCAGTGAATTGGGAAAAGGGGATTTAAGCTCCTACGAGCAGTACTTC; CDR3 protein: CASSELGKGDLSSYEQYF
J gene: TRBJ1-5; clone size: NA; D gene: NA; V gene: TRBV19; CDR3 DNA: TGTGCCAGCCACGGTGGTTTGAATCAGCCCCAGCATTTT; CDR3 protein: CASHGGLNQPQHF
J gene: TRBJ1-5; clone size: medium-sized; D gene: NA; V gene: TRBV19; CDR3 DNA: TGTGCCAGTAGTATCATAGGGAATCAGCCCCAGCATTTT; CDR3 protein: CASSIIGNQPQHF
J gene: TRBJ1-2; clone size: NA; D gene: NA; V gene: TRBV5-1; CDR3 DNA: TGCGCCAGCAGCCGCGACGGAATCTATGGCTACACCTTC; CDR3 protein: CASSRDGIYGYTF
J gene: TRBJ2-6; clone size: NA; D gene: NA; V gene: TRBV6-4; CDR3 DNA: TGTGCCAGCAAGCAGACTGCTGGGGCCAACGTCCTGACTTTC; CDR3 protein: CASKQTAGANVLTF
J gene: TRBJ1-5; clone size: few; D gene: TRBD1; V gene: TRBV4-2; CDR3 DNA: TGTGCCAGCAGCCAAGATCCGGGACAGACTAGCAATCAGCCCCAGCATTTT; CDR3 protein: CASSQDPGQTSNQPQHF
J gene: TRBJ2-3; clone size: NA; D gene: NA; V gene: TRBV5-4; CDR3 DNA: TGTGCCAGCAGCTTGGGAAAGAGAACGGTCACAGATACGCAGTATTTT; CDR3 protein: CASSLGKRTVTDTQYF
J gene: TRBJ2-7; clone size: few; D gene: NA; V gene: TRBV7-2; CDR3 DNA: TGTGCCAGCAGCTTAGTAGGGGACGAGCAGTACTTC; CDR3 protein: CASSLVGDEQYF
J gene: TRBJ2-3; clone size: medium-sized; D gene: NA; V gene: TRBV19; CDR3 DNA: TGTGCCAGTAGTATGGCCGGCGGGCATAGGACAGATACGCAGTATTTT; CDR3 protein: CASSMAGGHRTDTQYF
J gene: TRBJ2-1; clone size: NA; D gene: NA; V gene: TRBV20-1; CDR3 DNA: TGCAGTGCTAGACTAGCGAGGACCTACAATGAGCAGTTCTTC; CDR3 protein: CSARLARTYNEQFF
J gene: TRBJ2-1; clone size: few; D gene: TRBD2; V gene: TRBV18; CDR3 DNA: TGTGCCAGCTCACCGCCGGGACTAGCGGGGGCCTACAATGAGCAGTTCTTC; CDR3 protein: CASSPPGLAGAYNEQFF
J gene: TRBJ2-3; clone size: NA; D gene: TRBD2; V gene: TRBV4-2; CDR3 DNA: TGTGCCAGCAGCCAAGAATATCAGCGGGGGGGCCTGAGAGATACGCAGTATTTT; CDR3 protein: CASSQEYQRGGLRDTQYF
J gene: TRBJ2-2; clone size: NA; D gene: TRBD2; V gene: TRBV18; CDR3 DNA: TGTGCCAGCTCACCCTACCCCTTAGCGGGGGGCAACACCGGGGAGCTGTTTTTT; CDR3 protein: CASSPYPLAGGNTGELFF
J gene: TRBJ1-2; clone size: few; D gene: NA; V gene: TRBV19; CDR3 DNA: TGTGCCAGTAGCCCCACAATAGGGGACTATGGCTACACCTTC; CDR3 protein: CASSPTIGDYGYTF
J gene: TRBJ1-1; clone size: NA; D gene: NA; V gene: TRBV12-3/TRBV12-4; CDR3 DNA: TGTGCCAGCAGTTTAGAGACCACAGGGATGGGCACTGAAGCTTTCTTT; CDR3 protein: CASSLETTGMGTEAFF
J gene: TRBJ1-5; clone size: medium-sized; D gene: NA; V gene: TRBV19; CDR3 DNA: TGTGCCAGTAGTTCTCTGACCGCGTATAGCAATCAGCCCCAGCATTTT; CDR3 protein: CASSSLTAYSNQPQHF
J gene: TRBJ2-1; clone size: medium-sized; D gene: NA; V gene: TRBV19; CDR3 DNA: TGTGCCAGTAGAGGGTTGGGCAATGAGCAGTTCTTC; CDR3 protein: CASRGLGNEQFF
J gene: TRBJ1-1; clone size: NA; D gene: NA; V gene: TRBV14; CDR3 DNA: TGTGCCAGCAGCCAAGGGAGGGCAGGCAACACTGAAGCTTTCTTT; CDR3 protein: CASSQGRAGNTEAFF
J gene: TRBJ2-7; clone size: medium-sized; D gene: NA; V gene: TRBV6-5; CDR3 DNA: TGTGCCAGCGGGAGACCTTCCTACGAGCAGTACTTC; CDR3 protein: CASGRPSYEQYF
J gene: TRBJ2-1; clone size: few; D gene: NA; V gene: TRBV5-4; CDR3 DNA: TGTGCCAGCAACCCTCGACACGGCTCCTACAATGAGCAGTTCTTC; CDR3 protein: CASNPRHGSYNEQFF
J gene: TRBJ1-2; clone size: once; D gene: NA; V gene: TRBV10-3; CDR3 DNA: TGTGCCATCAGTGAGTTATTGGCTACTAACTATGGCTACACCTTC; CDR3 protein: CAISELLATNYGYTF
J gene: TRBJ2-3; clone size: NA; D gene: NA; V gene: TRBV20-1; CDR3 DNA: TGCAGTGCTAGAGGGTCGGGGAGCACAGATACGCAGTATTTT; CDR3 protein: CSARGSGSTDTQYF
J gene: TRBJ2-3; clone size: NA; D gene: NA; V gene: TRBV14; CDR3 DNA: TGTGCCAGCAGCCAAGCTCTCCACACAGATACGCAGTATTTT; CDR3 protein: CASSQALHTDTQYF
J gene: TRBJ1-5; clone size: NA; D gene: TRBD1; V gene: TRBV5-5; CDR3 DNA: TGTGCCAGCAGCACAGGGGGCTCAAGCAATCAGCCCCAGCATTTT; CDR3 protein: CASSTGGSSNQPQHF
J gene: TRBJ1-5; clone size: few; D gene: TRBD1; V gene: TRBV27; CDR3 DNA: TGTGCCAGCAGAGTTGGCGGACAGGACCTAAGCAATCAGCCCCAGCATTTT; CDR3 protein: CASRVGGQDLSNQPQHF
J gene: TRBJ2-1; clone size: few; D gene: TRBD2; V gene: TRBV5-4; CDR3 DNA: TGTGCCAGCAGCTTGGGACTAGCGGTCAATGAGCAGTTCTTC; CDR3 protein: CASSLGLAVNEQFF
J gene: TRBJ2-7; clone size: medium-sized; D gene: TRBD1; V gene: TRBV19; CDR3 DNA: TGTGCCAGTAGTAGACCGGGACAGGGATACGAGCAGTACTTC; CDR3 protein: CASSRPGQGYEQYF
J gene: TRBJ1-1; clone size: medium-sized; D gene: NA; V gene: TRBV29-1; CDR3 DNA: TGCAGCGCACACATTGGGCAGGGGAACACTGAAGCTTTCTTT; CDR3 protein: CSAHIGQGNTEAFF
J gene: TRBJ2-5; clone size: few; D gene: NA; V gene: TRBV6-5; CDR3 DNA: TGTGCCAGCAGTTACTCGGGGGCTAGCGTTATGGTAGAGACCCAGTACTTC; CDR3 protein: CASSYSGASVMVETQYF
J gene: TRBJ1-4; clone size: NA; D gene: NA; V gene: TRBV6-5; CDR3 DNA: TGTGCCAGCAGCCCCCCGGGCGCTAATGAAAAACTGTTTTTT; CDR3 protein: CASSPPGANEKLFF
J gene: TRBJ2-7; clone size: NA; D gene: NA; V gene: TRBV6-2/TRBV6-3; CDR3 DNA: TGTGCCAGCGGGAGCACGGAATACGAGCAGTACTTC; CDR3 protein: CASGSTEYEQYF
J gene: TRBJ1-1; clone size: medium-sized; D gene: NA; V gene: TRBV29-1; CDR3 DNA: TGCAGCGTTGAAGATACTGAAGCTTTCTTT; CDR3 protein: CSVEDTEAFF
J gene: TRBJ2-7; clone size: few; D gene: NA; V gene: TRBV6-5; CDR3 DNA: TGTGCCAGCAGTGAATCGGTGCGCAGCTCCTACGAGCAGTACTTC; CDR3 protein: CASSESVRSSYEQYF
J gene: TRBJ1-4; clone size: NA; D gene: TRBD1; V gene: TRBV14; CDR3 DNA: TGTGCCAGCAGCCAACAGGGGGCAGGAGAAAAACTGTTTTTT; CDR3 protein: CASSQQGAGEKLFF
J gene: TRBJ2-7; clone size: medium-sized; D gene: NA; V gene: TRBV13; CDR3 DNA: TGTGCCAGCAGCTTAGTACCCTACGAGCAGTACTTC; CDR3 protein: CASSLVPYEQYF
J gene: TRBJ2-1; clone size: NA; D gene: NA; V gene: TRBV18; CDR3 DNA: TGTGCCAGCTCCGACACAGGACAGCACAATGAGAAGTTCTTC; CDR3 protein: CASSDTGQHNEKFF
J gene: TRBJ1-2; clone size: few; D gene: TRBD1; V gene: TRBV10-3; CDR3 DNA: TGTGCCATCAGTGAGTCCGACGCGGGACAGGGGGGTGGCTACACCTTC; CDR3 protein: CAISESDAGQGGGYTF
J gene: TRBJ1-2; clone size: NA; D gene: TRBD1; V gene: TRBV19; CDR3 DNA: TGTGCCAGTAGTCGGACAGGGGGCGGCAACTATGGCTACACCTTC; CDR3 protein: CASSRTGGGNYGYTF
J gene: TRBJ2-7; clone size: NA; D gene: NA; V gene: TRBV5-6; CDR3 DNA: TGTGCCAGCAGCCCGACGAAGCCCTCCGAGCAGTACTTC; CDR3 protein: CASSPTKPSEQYF
J gene: TRBJ1-1; clone size: NA; D gene: NA; V gene: TRBV10-3; CDR3 DNA: TGTGCCATCAGAGCTAGGACAGTCTCGAACACTGAAGCTTTCTTT; CDR3 protein: CAIRARTVSNTEAFF
J gene: TRBJ2-7; clone size: few; D gene: TRBD2; V gene: TRBV15; CDR3 DNA: TGTGCCACCAGCCCATATTCGCCGACTAGCGGGGGCTCCTACGAGCAGTACTTC; CDR3 protein: CATSPYSPTSGGSYEQYF
J gene: TRBJ1-2; clone size: few; D gene: NA; V gene: TRBV18; CDR3 DNA: TGTGCCAGCTCACCCGGGGGGCAGGGAAGCTACACCTTC; CDR3 protein: CASSPGGQGSYTF
J gene: TRBJ1-5; clone size: NA; D gene: NA; V gene: TRBV12-3/TRBV12-4; CDR3 DNA: TGTGCCAGCAGTTACGGGCAAGGACAGCCCCAGCATTTT; CDR3 protein: CASSYGQGQPQHF
J gene: TRBJ1-6; clone size: few; D gene: TRBD1; V gene: TRBV6-5; CDR3 DNA: TGTGCCAGCAGTTTCCGGGGACAGGGATTTAGCTCCTATAATTCACCCCTCCACTTT; CDR3 protein: CASSFRGQGFSSYNSPLHF
J gene: TRBJ2-1; clone size: many; D gene: TRBD1; V gene: TRBV19; CDR3 DNA: TGTGCCAGTAGTGATGGGGGACAGGGGTACAATGAGCAGTTCTTC; CDR3 protein: CASSDGGQGYNEQFF
J gene: TRBJ2-5; clone size: medium-sized; D gene: NA; V gene: TRBV29-1; CDR3 DNA: TGCAGCGTTGCCCTGAGGGAGACCCAGTACTTC; CDR3 protein: CSVALRETQYF
J gene: TRBJ1-4; clone size: NA; D gene: TRBD1; V gene: TRBV5-5; CDR3 DNA: TGTGCCAGCAGCATTACAGGGGGCAGTGAAAAACTGTTTTTT; CDR3 protein: CASSITGGSEKLFF
J gene: TRBJ2-1; clone size: few; D gene: TRBD1; V gene: TRBV13; CDR3 DNA: TGTGCCAGCAGCCCCTCCCGGGACAGGGGGCGGAATGAGCAGTTCTTC; CDR3 protein: CASSPSRDRGRNEQFF
J gene: TRBJ2-3; clone size: medium-sized; D gene: TRBD1; V gene: TRBV19; CDR3 DNA: TGTGCCAGTTCGGACAGGGTCACAGATACGCAGTATTTT; CDR3 protein: CASSDRVTDTQYF
J gene: TRBJ1-6; clone size: NA; D gene: NA; V gene: TRBV5-4; CDR3 DNA: TGTGCCAGCAGCTTTTACGACAGGCCGAATTCACCCCTCCACTTT; CDR3 protein: CASSFYDRPNSPLHF
J gene: TRBJ2-1; clone size: NA; D gene: TRBD2; V gene: TRBV4-3; CDR3 DNA: TGCGCCAGCAGCCAGGGCGGGGGGGCCTACAATGAGCAGTTCTTC; CDR3 protein: CASSQGGGAYNEQFF